This TCR beta chain derives from a study of tumor-infiltrating lymphocytes in glioblastoma multiforme. Germline CDR1 SGHRS, CDR2 YFSETQ. The CDR3 loop spans 14 amino acids. About this clonotype itself: Its antigen is unidentified. At one of its ends the junction is not consistent with the germline gene, which may arise from a read error.

Multiple V-beta primers and a C-beta primer amplified TCRB from RNA. TCRdb reprocessed the multiplex PCR reads via MiXCR and lists one record per CDR3 protein. The sample includes 13,000 to 15,000 distinct CDR3 sequences, more than 65% of them seen just once. Findings and caveats of the study: No surface-marker sorting into functional T cell subtypes was done. The TCR and somatic mutation analysis included just one glioblastoma patient. Unequal TCR RNA per T cell might skew measured clone sizes.

This clonotype was sampled from a male donor with glioblastoma. The V gene is TRBV5-1, the J gene TRBJ1-4, with no clear D. Sequencing was carried out using brain tumor tissue. In DNA, the CDR3 is TGCGACAGCAGCTCGATAGGTAGTAATGAAAAACTGTTTTTT. Protein: CDSSSIGSNEKLFF.